Reported below is one T cell receptor beta chain. V lost 5 bases, J lost 2 bases, and 7 bases stayed unmatched. The CDR3 contains 16 residues. The V gene's germline CDR1 is MDHEN and CDR2 SYDVKM. The repertoire was sequenced with immunoSEQ multiplex PCR; TCRdb's copy has only in-frame clones and lacks some. The data hold approximately 46,000 clones, with 84% observed a single time. The sample originates from a study of blood T cell repertoires in COVID-19. The TCR comes from a human donor in a cohort sampled during active COVID-19. Source material: peripheral blood. The rearrangement joins TRBV28 to TRBJ1-5; 9 nucleotides agree with TRBD1. The CDR3 loop reads CASSAQTGGGNQPQHF. CDR3 nucleotide sequence: TGTGCCAGCAGTGCCCAGACAGGGGGGGGCAATCAGCCCCAGCATTTT.